This T cell receptor (beta chain) was obtained from a study of cytomegalovirus exposure and HLA in healthy donors. The length of the CDR3 is 17 residues. Germline-derived CDR1 and CDR2 are SGHRS and YFSETQ. Trimming removed 0 bases from V and 0 bases from J, with 15 bases in between. The PCR used 60 Vbeta and 13 Jbeta primers. Clones were sequenced by immunoSEQ multiplex PCR, and TCRdb holds only the in-frame ones, with some missing. The listing contains roughly 120,000 clones. Unrecorded immune exposure was likely among donors, who were nominally healthy when sampled. The chain combines TRBV5-1 with TRBJ1-2, with D tentatively TRBD1 (6 bases). The receptor's source is a man aged 25 to 40 in good health and CMV-seronegative. Sequenced material: PBMCs. DNA for the CDR3: TGCGCCAGCAGCTTGGGGACGTGGACAGTTACTAACTATGGCTACACCTTC. Translating it yields CASSLGTWTVTNYGYTF.